One and the same sample provided the 15 T cell receptor beta chains below, sequenced in a study of cytomegalovirus exposure and HLA in healthy donors. The PCR contained 60 Vbeta and 13 Jbeta primers. The table came from immunoSEQ multiplex PCR; TCRdb's copy has only in-frame clones and leaves some out. The table shows approximately 170,000 clones, with more than 60% occurring only once. Material: PBMCs. The receptors derive from a woman in her 40s in good health and CMV-seropositive.

This clone came up once. The V gene is TRBV5-1, the J gene TRBJ2-7; 7 positions agree with TRBD1. The CDR3 is 14 residues long. The germline CDR1 and CDR2 sequences are SGHRS and YFSETQ. J was trimmed by 1 base and V by 4 bases; bases with no gene match: 5. CDR3 nucleotide sequence: TGCGCCAGCAGCCGAACAGGGGATTCCTACGAGCAGTACTTC. This encodes CASSRTGDSYEQYF.

The chain joins TRBV6-1 to TRBJ2-7, with 8 bases that match TRBD1. CDR1 is MNHNS and CDR2 is SASEGT in the germline V gene. Unmatched junction bases numbered 7, after V lost 7 bases and J lost 5 bases. This CDR3 is 13 amino acids long. The CDR3 DNA sequence: TGTGCCAGCACCTCTGACAGGGGCCACGAGCAGTACTTC. This codes for CASTSDRGHEQYF.

V usage is TRBV27 and J usage is TRBJ1-1; 7 bases are a match to TRBD1. The germline V gene has CDR1 MNHEY and CDR2 SMNVEV (reference sequence). Trimming took 4 bases from V and 8 from J; bases not matched to a gene: 16. CDR3 length: 16 amino acids. This CDR3 reads CASSSVRQGPRTEAFF. The DNA of the CDR3 is TGTGCCAGCAGTTCCGTCCGACAGGGACCTAGGACAGAAGCTTTCTTT.

This clone was observed a few times. CDR3 in DNA: TGTGCCACCAGCAGAGAAGCACAAGAGACCCAGTACTTC. It encodes CATSREAQETQYF. This sequence joins TRBV15 and TRBJ2-5, with D unclear. Trimming shortened V by 0 bases and J by 2 bases, and 4 bases separated the two germline ends. Germline V lookup: CDR1 LNHNV, CDR2 YYDKDF (reference sequence). The CDR3 is made up of 13 amino acids.

The V gene is TRBV7-9, the J gene TRBJ2-1; 7 nucleotides match TRBD1. The CDR3 runs 13 residues. V shed 6 bases and J 14 bases; nucleotides not matched to a gene: 13. Germline loops: CDR1 SEHNR, CDR2 FQNEAQ (reference sequence). The CDR3: CASSLENRDSKFF. The CDR3, as DNA: TGTGCCAGCAGTTTGGAAAACCGGGACAGTAAGTTCTTC. Full variable domain (missing parts from reference TRBV7-9 and TRBJ2-1): DTGVSQNPRHKITKRGQNVTFRCDPISEHNRLYWYRQTLGQGPEFLTYFQNEAQLEKSRLLSDRFSAERPKGSFSTLEIQRTEQGDSAMYLCASSLENRDSKFFGPGTRLTVL.

The chain employs TRBV11-2 and TRBJ2-7; D may be TRBD1 (6 bases). CDR1 SGHAT and CDR2 FQNNGV come from the germline V gene. The V and J ends lost 1 base and 1 base respectively, with 11 bases between them. There are 15 residues in the CDR3. The CDR3 loop reads CASSLGQELSYEQYF. The DNA for the CDR3 is TGTGCCAGCAGCTTAGGACAGGAGTTATCCTACGAGCAGTACTTC.

The chain couples TRBV18 to TRBJ2-2; tentative D call: TRBD1 (6 bases). The germline V gene has CDR1 KGHSH and CDR2 LQKENI. The V and J ends lost 6 bases and 6 bases respectively, with 8 bases between them. CDR3 size: 12 residues. The CDR3 bases are TGTGCCAGCTCTCAGGGGCCCGGGGAGCTGTTTTTT. Protein product: CASSQGPGELFF. Filled out from reference TRBV18 and TRBJ2-2, the complete variable domain reads NAGVMQNPRHLVRRRGQEARLRCSPMKGHSHVYWYRQLPEEGLKFMVYLQKENIIDESGMPKERFSAEFPKEGPSILRIQQVVRGDSAAYFCASSQGPGELFFGEGSRLTVL.

The sample holds a few counts of this clone. This chain joins TRBV11-3 and TRBJ2-7; 8 bases agree with TRBD2. J gave up 3 bases and V 6 bases, and 10 bases lay outside the gene matches. This CDR3 contains 15 residues. Germline assignment: CDR1 SGHNT and CDR2 YENEEA. The DNA for the CDR3 is TGTGCCAGCAGTTCGGAAACCGGGACTAGCTACGAGCAGTACTTC. Translated: CASSSETGTSYEQYF. Using reference TRBV11-3 and TRBJ2-7 for the parts outside the CDR3, the full variable domain is EAGVVQSPRYKIIEKKQPVAFWCNPISGHNTLYWYLQNLGQGPELLIRYENEEAVDDSQLPKDRFSAERLKGVDSTLKIQPAELGDSAVYLCASSSETGTSYEQYFGPGTRLTVT.

This chain connects TRBV6-6 to TRBJ1-2, with 8 bases matching TRBD1. This CDR3 comprises 13 residues. CDR1 is MNHNY, CDR2 SVGAGI, per germline (reference sequence). V shed 8 bases, J shed 8 bases, and the junction held 10 bases outside the gene matches. CDR3 amino acids: CASLGQAASGYTF. The CDR3 DNA follows: TGTGCCAGCCTGGGACAGGCGGCTTCGGGCTACACCTTC.

The chain combines TRBV5-5 with TRBJ2-1; the match to TRBD1 covers 11 bases. The length of the CDR3 is 17 residues. Per germline, CDR1 SGHKS and CDR2 YYEKEE (reference sequence). V was clipped by 0 bases and J by 6 bases; unmatched bases: 8. The CDR3 nucleotides read TGTGCCAGCAGCTTGGGCGCTCGGACAGGGGGCATCAATGAGCAGTTCTTC. Amino acid sequence: CASSLGARTGGINEQFF.

The V gene is TRBV7-8, the J gene TRBJ1-1; D gene uncertain. The V gene's germline CDR1 is SGHVS and CDR2 FQNEAQ. The CDR3 has 15 residues. V lost 5 bases and J 6 bases, leaving 19 bases between the germline ends. CDR3 sequence reads: CASSDSLRPTAEAFF. In DNA, the CDR3 is TGTGCCAGCAGCGATTCTTTGAGGCCGACGGCTGAAGCTTTCTTT.

V usage is TRBV29-1 and J usage is TRBJ1-5; 7 bases are shared with TRBD1. V lost 7 bases and J lost 4; bases outside the gene matches: 7. Germline assignment: CDR1 SQVTM and CDR2 ANQGSEA. The CDR3 is 13 amino acids. CDR3 in amino acids: CSAKTGNNQPQHF. The CDR3 bases are TGCAGCGCTAAGACAGGGAATAATCAGCCCCAGCATTTT.

The chain links TRBV29-1 to TRBJ1-5, with 10 positions matching TRBD1. The germline gives CDR1 SQVTM, CDR2 ANQGSEA. The ends lost 7 bases at V and 7 bases at J; junction bases unmatched: 4. CDR3 length: 12 amino acids. This CDR3 is CSAGTGEQPQHF. CDR3 nucleotide sequence: TGCAGCGCCGGGACAGGGGAGCAGCCCCAGCATTTT. Using reference TRBV29-1 and TRBJ1-5 for the parts outside the CDR3, the full variable domain is SAVISQKPSRDICQRGTSLTIQCQVDSQVTMMFWYRQQPGQSLTLIATANQGSEATYESGFVIDKFPISRPNLTFSTLTVSNMSPEDSSIYLCSAGTGEQPQHFGDGTRLSIL.

This clone was counted a single time. V and J are TRBV10-2 and TRBJ1-4; D perhaps matches TRBD1 (5 bases). The CDR3 runs 13 residues. V lost 2 bases and J lost 10, with 11 bases in between. The germline gives CDR1 WSHSY, CDR2 SAAADI. The CDR3 protein is CASSETGLGKLFF. The DNA for the CDR3 is TGCGCCAGCAGTGAGACAGGCTTGGGAAAACTGTTTTTT.

The V call is TRBV7-9, the J call TRBJ2-7; D may be TRBD1 (6 bases). The CDR3 is made up of 15 amino acids. Between the trimmed V and J ends, which lost 1 base and 3 bases, there was a span of 13 bases. CDR1 and CDR2 (germline): SEHNR, FQNEAQ (reference sequence). The CDR3 DNA reads TGTGCCAGCAGCTTAGTGACTCCGGGACACTACGAGCAGTACTTC. As protein: CASSLVTPGHYEQYF.